This TCR beta chain was captured by sequencing in a study of post-analysis software for immune sequencing data. Study information: Some patients lacked subtype; others had relapsing-remitting, secondary progressive or progressive-relapsing disease.

In regard to this clonotype: Its cognate antigen is unknown.

The library was made from cDNA and included unique molecular identifiers. Researchers reported approximately 500,000 cDNA molecules coming from approximately 1 to 10 million T cells. Via MiXCR, TCRdb re-called the PCR reads, giving one row per CDR3 protein. The data show about 820,000 distinct CDR3 sequences, roughly 50% seen once. The CDR3 is made up of 14 amino acids. V was shortened by 5 bases and J by 3 bases, with 14 bases between the two germline ends. Germline values: CDR1 MNHNY, CDR2 SVGAGI (reference sequence). General study points: Comparison of patients with controls showed about 5 TRBV segments more frequent in patients, TRBV5-6, TRBV5-1 and TRBV20-1 among them. Controls' normalized Chao1 diversity significantly exceeded that of multiple sclerosis patients. The authors found that F measure strongly co-clustered same-batch samples.

Sequencing input: blood. The clonotype comes from a girl aged 5-17 years with multiple sclerosis. The chain carries TRBV6-6 and TRBJ2-7, with D possibly matching TRBD1 (6 bases). CDR3 nucleotide sequence: TGTGCCAGCAGTACTACAGGGATCGGCTACGAGCAGTACTTC. Translation: CASSTTGIGYEQYF.